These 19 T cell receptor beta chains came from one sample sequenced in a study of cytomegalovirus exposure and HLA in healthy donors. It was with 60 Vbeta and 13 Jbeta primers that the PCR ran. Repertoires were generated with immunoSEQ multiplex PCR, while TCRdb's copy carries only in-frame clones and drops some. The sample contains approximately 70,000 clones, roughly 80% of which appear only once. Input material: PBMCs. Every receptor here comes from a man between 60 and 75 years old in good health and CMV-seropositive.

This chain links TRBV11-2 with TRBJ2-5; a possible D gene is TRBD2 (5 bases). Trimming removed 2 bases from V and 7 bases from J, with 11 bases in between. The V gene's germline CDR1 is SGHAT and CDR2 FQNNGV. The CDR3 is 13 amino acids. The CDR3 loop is CASSLTGEGTQYF. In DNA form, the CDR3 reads TGTGCCAGCAGCTTAACCGGGGAAGGGACCCAGTACTTC.

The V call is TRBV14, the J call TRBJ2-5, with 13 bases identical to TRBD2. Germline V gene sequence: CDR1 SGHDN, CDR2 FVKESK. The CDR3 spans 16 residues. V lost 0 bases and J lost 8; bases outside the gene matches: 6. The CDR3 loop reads CASSQDLRTSGGTQYF. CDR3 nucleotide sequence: TGTGCCAGCAGCCAAGATTTACGGACTAGCGGGGGAACCCAGTACTTC. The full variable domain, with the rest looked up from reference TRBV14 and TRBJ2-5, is EAGVTQFPSHSVIEKGQTVTLRCDPISGHDNLYWYRRVMGKEIKFLLHFVKESKQDESGMPNNRFLAERTGGTYSTLKVQPAELEDSGVYFCASSQDLRTSGGTQYFGPGTRLLVL.

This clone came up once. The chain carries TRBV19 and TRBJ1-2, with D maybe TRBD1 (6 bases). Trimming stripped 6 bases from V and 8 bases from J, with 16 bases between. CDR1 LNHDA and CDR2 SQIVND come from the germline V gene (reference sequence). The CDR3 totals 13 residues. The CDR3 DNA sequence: TGTGCCAGTAGCGTCGGACAGCCGAGGGGCTACACCTTC. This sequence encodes CASSVGQPRGYTF. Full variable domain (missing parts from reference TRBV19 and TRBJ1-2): DGGITQSPKYLFRKEGQNVTLSCEQNLNHDAMYWYRQDPGQGLRLIYYSQIVNDFQKGDIAEGYSVSREKKESFPLTVTSAQKNPTAFYLCASSVGQPRGYTFGSGTRLTVV.

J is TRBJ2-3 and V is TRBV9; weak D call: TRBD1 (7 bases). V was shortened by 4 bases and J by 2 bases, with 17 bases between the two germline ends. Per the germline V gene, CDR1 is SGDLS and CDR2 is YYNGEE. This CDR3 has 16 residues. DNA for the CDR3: TGTGCCAGCAGCAAAGCGGAGGGGGCCCACACAGATACGCAGTATTTT. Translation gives CASSKAEGAHTDTQYF. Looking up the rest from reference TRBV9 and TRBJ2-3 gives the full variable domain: DSGVTQTPKHLITATGQRVTLRCSPRSGDLSVYWYQQSLDQGLQFLIQYYNGEERAKGNILERFSAQQFPDLHSELNLSSLELGDSALYFCASSKAEGAHTDTQYFGPGTRLTVL.

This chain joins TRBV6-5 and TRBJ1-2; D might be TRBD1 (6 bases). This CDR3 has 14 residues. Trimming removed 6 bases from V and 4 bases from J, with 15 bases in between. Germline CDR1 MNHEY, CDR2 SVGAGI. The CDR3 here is CASRPRTDAYGYTF. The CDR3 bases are TGTGCCAGCAGACCCAGGACAGACGCCTATGGCTACACCTTC.

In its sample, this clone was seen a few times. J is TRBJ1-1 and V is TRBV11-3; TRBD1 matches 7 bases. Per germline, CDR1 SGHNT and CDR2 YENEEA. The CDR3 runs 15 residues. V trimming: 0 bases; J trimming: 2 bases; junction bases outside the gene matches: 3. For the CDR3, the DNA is TGTGCCAGCAGCTTAGATCACAGGGGTAACACTGAAGCTTTCTTT. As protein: CASSLDHRGNTEAFF.

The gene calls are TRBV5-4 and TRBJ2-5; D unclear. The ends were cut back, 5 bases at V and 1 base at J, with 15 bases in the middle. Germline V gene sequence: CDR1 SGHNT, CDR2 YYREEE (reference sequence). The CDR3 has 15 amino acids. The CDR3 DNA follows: TGTGCCAGCAGATCTCAGGCAGATTTCCAAGAGACCCAGTACTTC. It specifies CASRSQADFQETQYF. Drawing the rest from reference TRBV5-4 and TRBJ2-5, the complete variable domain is ETGVTQSPTHLIKTRGQQVTLRCSSQSGHNTVSWYQQALGQGPQFIFQYYREEENGRGNFPPRFSGLQFPNYSSELNVNALELDDSALYLCASRSQADFQETQYFGPGTRLLVL.

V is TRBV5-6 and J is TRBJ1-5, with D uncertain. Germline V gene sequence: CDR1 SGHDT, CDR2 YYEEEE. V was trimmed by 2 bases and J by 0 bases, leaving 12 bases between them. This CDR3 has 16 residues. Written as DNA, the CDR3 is TGTGCCAGCAGCTTACTATCGGAACATAGCAATCAGCCCCAGCATTTT. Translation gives CASSLLSEHSNQPQHF. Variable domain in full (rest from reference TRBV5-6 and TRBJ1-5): DAGVTQSPTHLIKTRGQQVTLRCSPKSGHDTVSWYQQALGQGPQFIFQYYEEEERQRGNFPDRFSGHQFPNYSSELNVNALLLGDSALYLCASSLLSEHSNQPQHFGDGTRLSIL.

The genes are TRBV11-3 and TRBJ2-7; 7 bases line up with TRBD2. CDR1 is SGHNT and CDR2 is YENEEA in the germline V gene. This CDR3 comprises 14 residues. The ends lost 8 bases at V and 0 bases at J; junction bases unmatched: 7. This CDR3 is CASCSGGSSYEQYF. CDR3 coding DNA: TGTGCCAGCTGTTCCGGCGGGAGCTCCTACGAGCAGTACTTC.

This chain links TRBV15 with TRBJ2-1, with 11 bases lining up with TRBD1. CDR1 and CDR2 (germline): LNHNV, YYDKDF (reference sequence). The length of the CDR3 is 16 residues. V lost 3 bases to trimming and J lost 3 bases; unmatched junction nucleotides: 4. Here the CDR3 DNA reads TGTGCCACCAGCAGCATAGGGACAGGGGGCTACAATGAGCAGTTCTTC. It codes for CATSSIGTGGYNEQFF. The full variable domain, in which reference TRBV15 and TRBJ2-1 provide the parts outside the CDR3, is DAMVIQNPRYQVTQFGKPVTLSCSQTLNHNVMYWYQQKSSQAPKLLFHYYDKDFNNEADTPDNFQSRRPNTSFCFLDIRSPGLGDTAMYLCATSSIGTGGYNEQFFGPGTRLTVL.

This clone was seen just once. This CDR3 reads CATSRGAQATNEKLFF. The CDR3 nucleotides read TGTGCCACCAGCAGAGGTGCACAGGCAACTAATGAAAAACTGTTTTTT. The chain links TRBV15 to TRBJ1-4; tentatively, D is TRBD1 (5 bases). Germline CDR1 is LNHNV and CDR2 is YYDKDF (reference sequence). The V end lost 1 base, the J end lost 0 bases, and 9 bases lay between the germline ends. CDR3 length: 16 amino acids.

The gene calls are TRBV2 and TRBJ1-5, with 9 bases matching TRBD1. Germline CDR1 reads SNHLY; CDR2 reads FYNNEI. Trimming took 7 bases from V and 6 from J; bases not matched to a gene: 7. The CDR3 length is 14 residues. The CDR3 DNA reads TGTGCCAGCACACCGGGACAGGGAAGTCAGCCCCAGCATTTT. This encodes CASTPGQGSQPQHF.

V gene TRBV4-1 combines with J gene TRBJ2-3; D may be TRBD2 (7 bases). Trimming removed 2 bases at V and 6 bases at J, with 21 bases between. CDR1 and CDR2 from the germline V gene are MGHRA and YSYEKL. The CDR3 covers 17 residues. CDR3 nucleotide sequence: TGCGCCAGCAGCCAAAGGGCGTTGGAGGGGGGGTACGATACGCAGTATTTT. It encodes CASSQRALEGGYDTQYF.

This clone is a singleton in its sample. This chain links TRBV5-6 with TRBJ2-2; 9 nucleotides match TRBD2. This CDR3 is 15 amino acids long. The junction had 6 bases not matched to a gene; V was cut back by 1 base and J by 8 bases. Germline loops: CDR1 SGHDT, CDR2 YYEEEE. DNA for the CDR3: TGTGCCAGCAGCTTGCCGGGACTAGCAATGGGGGAGCTGTTTTTT. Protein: CASSLPGLAMGELFF.

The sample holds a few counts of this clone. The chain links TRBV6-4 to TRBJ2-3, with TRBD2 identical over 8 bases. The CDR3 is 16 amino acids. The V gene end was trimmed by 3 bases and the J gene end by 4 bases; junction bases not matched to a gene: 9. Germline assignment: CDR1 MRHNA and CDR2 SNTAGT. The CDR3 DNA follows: TGTGCCAGCAGTGAGCTCGGGGGGGGCGGAGCAGATACGCAGTATTTT. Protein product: CASSELGGGGADTQYF.

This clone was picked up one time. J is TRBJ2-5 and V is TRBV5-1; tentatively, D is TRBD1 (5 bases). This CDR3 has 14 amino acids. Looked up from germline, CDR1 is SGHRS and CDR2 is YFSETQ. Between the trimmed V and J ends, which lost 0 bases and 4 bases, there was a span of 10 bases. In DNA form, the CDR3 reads TGCGCCAGCAGCTTGGAAGGTGGGGCAGAGACCCAGTACTTC. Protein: CASSLEGGAETQYF.

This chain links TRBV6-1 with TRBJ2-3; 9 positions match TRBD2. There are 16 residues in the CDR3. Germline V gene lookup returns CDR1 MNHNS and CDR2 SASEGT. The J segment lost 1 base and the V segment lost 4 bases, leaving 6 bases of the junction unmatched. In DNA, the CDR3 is TGTGCCAGCAGTGCCGCGGGGGGGCCACGCACAGATACGCAGTATTTT. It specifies CASSAAGGPRTDTQYF.

The DNA of the CDR3 is TGTGCCAGCAGCTTAGAAGTATTACAGGGGAACACCGGGGAGCTGTTTTTT. This codes for CASSLEVLQGNTGELFF. The V call is TRBV11-2, the J call TRBJ2-2; D may be TRBD1 (6 bases). The germline V and J ends were trimmed by 0 bases and 1 base, with 12 bases remaining between them. The CDR3 contains 17 residues. Per the germline V gene, CDR1 is SGHAT and CDR2 is FQNNGV.

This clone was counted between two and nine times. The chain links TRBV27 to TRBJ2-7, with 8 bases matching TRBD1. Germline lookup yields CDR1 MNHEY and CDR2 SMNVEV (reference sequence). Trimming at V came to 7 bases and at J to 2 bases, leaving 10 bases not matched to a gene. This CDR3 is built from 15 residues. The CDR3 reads CASKDHQGAAYEQYF. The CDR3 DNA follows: TGTGCCAGCAAGGACCATCAGGGGGCCGCCTACGAGCAGTACTTC.